This record looks at one T cell receptor (beta chain) sequence and its context. In the source study's methods: Nucleated cell number was recorded as an estimate derived from reference gene primer amplification. TCRdb's copy holds only in-frame clones and misses some; the assay was immunoSEQ multiplex PCR. The V and J calls and clone size come from that table; D and trimming were worked out from the DNA. The sample lists about 370,000 clones; 85% to 90% were seen once. These data belong to a study of blood T cell repertoires in COVID-19. Trimming took 8 bases from V and 4 from J; bases not matched to a gene: 5. Germline CDR1 and CDR2: SGHAT and FQDESV (reference sequence). The CDR3 is 13 amino acids.

The specimen was PBMCs or T cells enriched from blood (not recorded which). This receptor was taken from a man younger than 30 who had recovered from COVID-19. The gene calls are TRBV11-1 and TRBJ2-7; TRBD2 agrees at 10 bases. The CDR3 sequence is CASSASGSYEQYF. The CDR3 bases are TGTGCCAGCTCAGCTAGCGGGAGTTACGAGCAGTACTTC. The full variable domain, in which reference TRBV11-1 and TRBJ2-7 provide the parts outside the CDR3, is EAEVAQSPRYKITEKSQAVAFWCDPISGHATLYWYRQILGQGPELLVQFQDESVVDDSQLPKDRFSAERLKGVDSTLKIQPAELGDSAMYLCASSASGSYEQYFGPGTRLTVT.